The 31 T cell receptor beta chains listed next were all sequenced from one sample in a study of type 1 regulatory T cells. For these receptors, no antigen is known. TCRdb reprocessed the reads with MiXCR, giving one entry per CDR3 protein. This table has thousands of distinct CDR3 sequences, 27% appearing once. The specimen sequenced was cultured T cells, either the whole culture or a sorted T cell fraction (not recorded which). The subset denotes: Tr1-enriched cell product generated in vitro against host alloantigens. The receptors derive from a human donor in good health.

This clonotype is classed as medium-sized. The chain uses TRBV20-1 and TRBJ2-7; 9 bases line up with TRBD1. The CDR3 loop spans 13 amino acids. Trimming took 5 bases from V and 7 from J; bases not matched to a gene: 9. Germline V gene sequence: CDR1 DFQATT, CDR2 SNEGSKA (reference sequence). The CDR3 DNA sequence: TGCAGTGCTGGCCGGGACAGGGTCCGAGAGCAGTACTTC. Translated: CSAGRDRVREQYF.

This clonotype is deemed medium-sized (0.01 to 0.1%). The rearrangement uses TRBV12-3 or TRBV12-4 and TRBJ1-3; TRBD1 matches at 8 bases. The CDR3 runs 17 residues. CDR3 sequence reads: CPPLRRDRPHSGNTIYF. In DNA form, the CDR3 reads TGTCCACCCTTACGTAGGGACAGGCCCCACTCTGGAAACACCATATATTTT.

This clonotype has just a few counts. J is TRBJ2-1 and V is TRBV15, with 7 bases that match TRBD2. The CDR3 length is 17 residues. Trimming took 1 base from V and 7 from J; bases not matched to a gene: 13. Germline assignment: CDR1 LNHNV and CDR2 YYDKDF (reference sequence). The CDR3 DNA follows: TGTGCCACCAGCAGAGGGGGGGGGAGTGCGGTCGTGAATGAGCAGTTCTTC. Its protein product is CATSRGGGSAVVNEQFF.

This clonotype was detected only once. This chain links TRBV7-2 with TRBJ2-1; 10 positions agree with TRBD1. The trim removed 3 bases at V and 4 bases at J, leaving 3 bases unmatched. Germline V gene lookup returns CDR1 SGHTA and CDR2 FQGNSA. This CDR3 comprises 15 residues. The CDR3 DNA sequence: TGTGCCAGCAGCTTGTGGACAGGGGGTTACAATGAGCAGTTCTTC. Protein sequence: CASSLWTGGYNEQFF.

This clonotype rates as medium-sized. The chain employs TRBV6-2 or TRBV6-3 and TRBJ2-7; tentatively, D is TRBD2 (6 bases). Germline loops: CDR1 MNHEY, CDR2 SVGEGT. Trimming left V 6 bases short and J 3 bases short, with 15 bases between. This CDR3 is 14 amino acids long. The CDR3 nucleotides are TGTGCCAGCAGACCCGGGACTTACCGCTACGAGCAGTACTTC. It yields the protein CASRPGTYRYEQYF.

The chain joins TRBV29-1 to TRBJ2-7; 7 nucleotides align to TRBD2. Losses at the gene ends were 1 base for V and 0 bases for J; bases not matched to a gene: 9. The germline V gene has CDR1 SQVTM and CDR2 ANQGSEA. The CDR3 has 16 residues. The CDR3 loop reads CSVEGLVSGHSYEQYF. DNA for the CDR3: TGCAGCGTTGAAGGGTTGGTTAGCGGGCACTCCTACGAGCAGTACTTC.

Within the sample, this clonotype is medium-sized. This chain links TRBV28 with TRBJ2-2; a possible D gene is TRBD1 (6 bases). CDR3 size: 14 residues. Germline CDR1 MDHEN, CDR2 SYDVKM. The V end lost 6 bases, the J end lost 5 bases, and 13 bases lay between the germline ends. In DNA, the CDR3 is TGTGCCAGCAGGGCCGGGACAAGGACCGGGGAGCTGTTTTTT. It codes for CASRAGTRTGELFF.

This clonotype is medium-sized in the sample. The CDR3 sequence is CAWSRDRVIYF. CDR3 bases: TGTGCCTGGAGCCGGGACAGGGTCATATATTTT. The chain recombines TRBV30 with TRBJ1-3, with 9 bases that match TRBD1. Trimming cost V 3 bases and J 12 bases; bases outside gene matches: 3. CDR1 is GTSNPN, CDR2 SVGIG, per germline (reference sequence). The CDR3 extends over 11 amino acids.

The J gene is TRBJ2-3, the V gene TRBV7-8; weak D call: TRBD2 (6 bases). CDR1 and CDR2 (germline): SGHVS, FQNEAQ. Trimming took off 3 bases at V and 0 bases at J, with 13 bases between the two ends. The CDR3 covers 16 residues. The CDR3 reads CASSFWAGTSTDTQYF. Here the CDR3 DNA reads TGTGCCAGCAGCTTTTGGGCGGGAACTAGCACAGATACGCAGTATTTT.

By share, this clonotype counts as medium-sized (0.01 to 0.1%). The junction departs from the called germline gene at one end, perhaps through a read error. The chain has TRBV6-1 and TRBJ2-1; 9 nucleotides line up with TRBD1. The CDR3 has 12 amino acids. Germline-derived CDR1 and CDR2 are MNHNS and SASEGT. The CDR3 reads CASRQGASPFVF. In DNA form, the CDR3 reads TGTGCCAGCAGACAGGGGGCATCCCCTTTCGTCTTC.

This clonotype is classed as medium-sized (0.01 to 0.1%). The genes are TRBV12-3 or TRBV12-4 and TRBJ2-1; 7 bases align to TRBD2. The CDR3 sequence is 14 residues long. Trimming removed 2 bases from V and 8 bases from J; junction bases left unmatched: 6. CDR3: CASSLRERGYEQFF. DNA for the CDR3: TGTGCCAGCAGTTTAAGGGAGCGGGGCTATGAGCAGTTCTTC.

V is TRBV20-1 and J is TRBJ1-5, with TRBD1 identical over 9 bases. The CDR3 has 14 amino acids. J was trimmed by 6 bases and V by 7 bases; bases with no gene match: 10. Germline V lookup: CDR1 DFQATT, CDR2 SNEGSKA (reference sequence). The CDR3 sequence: CSGRKRQGGQPQHF. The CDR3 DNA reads TGCAGTGGCCGGAAGAGACAGGGGGGTCAGCCCCAGCATTTT.

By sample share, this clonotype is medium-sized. The CDR3 sequence is CSAPGDIETQYF. Here the CDR3 DNA reads TGCAGTGCCCCCGGGGACATAGAGACCCAGTACTTC. The rearrangement links TRBV20-1 to TRBJ2-5; maybe TRBD1 (6 bases). Germline lookup yields CDR1 DFQATT and CDR2 SNEGSKA (reference sequence). Trimming cost V 6 bases and J 4 bases, with 12 bases left between them. The CDR3 sequence is 12 residues long.

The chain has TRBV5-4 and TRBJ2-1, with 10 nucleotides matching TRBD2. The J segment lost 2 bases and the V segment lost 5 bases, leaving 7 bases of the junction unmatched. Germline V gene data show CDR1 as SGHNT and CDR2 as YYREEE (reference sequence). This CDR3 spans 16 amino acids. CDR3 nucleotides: TGTGCCAGCAGTAGGCTAGCGGGAGCTACCTACAATGAGCAGTTCTTC. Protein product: CASSRLAGATYNEQFF.

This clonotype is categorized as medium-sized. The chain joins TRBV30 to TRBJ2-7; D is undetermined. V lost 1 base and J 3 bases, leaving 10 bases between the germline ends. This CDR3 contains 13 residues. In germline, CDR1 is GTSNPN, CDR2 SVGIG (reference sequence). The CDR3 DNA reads TGTGCCTGGAGTGGCCCAATCGGCTACGAGCAGTACTTC. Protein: CAWSGPIGYEQYF. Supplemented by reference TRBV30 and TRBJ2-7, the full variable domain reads SQTIHQWPATLVQPVGSPLSLECTVEGTSNPNLYWYRQAAGRGLQLLFYSVGIGQISSEVPQNLSASRPQDRQFILSSKKLLLSDSGFYLCAWSGPIGYEQYFGPGTRLTVT.

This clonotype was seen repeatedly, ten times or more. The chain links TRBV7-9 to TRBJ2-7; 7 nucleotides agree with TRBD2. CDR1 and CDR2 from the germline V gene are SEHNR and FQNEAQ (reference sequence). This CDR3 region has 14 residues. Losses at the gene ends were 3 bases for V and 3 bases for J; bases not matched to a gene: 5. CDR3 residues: CASSFGASGYEQYF. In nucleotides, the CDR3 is TGTGCCAGCAGCTTCGGGGCTAGCGGCTACGAGCAGTACTTC.

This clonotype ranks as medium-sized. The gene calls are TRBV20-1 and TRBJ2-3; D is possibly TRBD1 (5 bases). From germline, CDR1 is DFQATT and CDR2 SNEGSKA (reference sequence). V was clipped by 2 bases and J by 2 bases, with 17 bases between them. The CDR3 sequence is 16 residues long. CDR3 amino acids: CSARRDRHSPTDTQYF. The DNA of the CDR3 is TGCAGTGCTAGAAGAGACAGACACTCGCCCACAGATACGCAGTATTTT.

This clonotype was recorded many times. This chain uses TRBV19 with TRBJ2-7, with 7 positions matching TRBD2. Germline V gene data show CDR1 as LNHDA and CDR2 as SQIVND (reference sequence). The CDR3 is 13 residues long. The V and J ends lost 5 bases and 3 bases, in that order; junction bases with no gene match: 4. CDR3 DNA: TGTGCCAGTAGTGCGGGAGATTACTACGAGCAGTACTTC. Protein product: CASSAGDYYEQYF.

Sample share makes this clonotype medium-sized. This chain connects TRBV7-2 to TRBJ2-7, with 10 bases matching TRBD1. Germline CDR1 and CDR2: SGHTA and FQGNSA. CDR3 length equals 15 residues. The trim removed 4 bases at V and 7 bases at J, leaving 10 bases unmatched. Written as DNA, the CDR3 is TGTGCCAGCAGCTCGACGGACAGGGGGAGGAGGGAGCAGTACTTC. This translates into CASSSTDRGRREQYF. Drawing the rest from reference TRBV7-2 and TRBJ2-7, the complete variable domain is GAGVSQSPSNKVTEKGKDVELRCDPISGHTALYWYRQSLGQGLEFLIYFQGNSAPDKSGLPSDRFSAERTGGSVSTLTIQRTQQEDSAVYLCASSSTDRGRREQYFGPGTRLTVT.

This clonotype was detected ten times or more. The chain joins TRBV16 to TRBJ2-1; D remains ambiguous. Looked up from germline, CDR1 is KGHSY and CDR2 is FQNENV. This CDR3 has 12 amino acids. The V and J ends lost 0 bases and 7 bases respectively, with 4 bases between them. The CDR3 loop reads CASSQSWNEQFF. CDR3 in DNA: TGTGCCAGCAGCCAATCGTGGAATGAGCAGTTCTTC.

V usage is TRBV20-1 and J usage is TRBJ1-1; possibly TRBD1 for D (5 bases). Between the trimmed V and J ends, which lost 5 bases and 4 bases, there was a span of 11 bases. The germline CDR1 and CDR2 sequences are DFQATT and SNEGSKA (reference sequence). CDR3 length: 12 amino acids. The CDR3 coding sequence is TGCAGTGCTGGCAGGACACCCACTGAAGCTTTCTTT. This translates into CSAGRTPTEAFF.

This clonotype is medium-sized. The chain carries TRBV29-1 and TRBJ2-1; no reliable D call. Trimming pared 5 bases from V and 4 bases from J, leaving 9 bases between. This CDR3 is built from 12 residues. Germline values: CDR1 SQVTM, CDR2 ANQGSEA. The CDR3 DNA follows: TGCAGCGTTTGGTCTGCATACAATGAGCAGTTCTTC. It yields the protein CSVWSAYNEQFF.

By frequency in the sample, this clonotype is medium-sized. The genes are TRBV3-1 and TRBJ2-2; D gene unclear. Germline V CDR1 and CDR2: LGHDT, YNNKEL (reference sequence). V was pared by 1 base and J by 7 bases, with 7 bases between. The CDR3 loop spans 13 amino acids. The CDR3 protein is CASSQVPIGELFF. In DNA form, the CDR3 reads TGTGCCAGCAGCCAAGTCCCGATCGGGGAGCTGTTTTTT.

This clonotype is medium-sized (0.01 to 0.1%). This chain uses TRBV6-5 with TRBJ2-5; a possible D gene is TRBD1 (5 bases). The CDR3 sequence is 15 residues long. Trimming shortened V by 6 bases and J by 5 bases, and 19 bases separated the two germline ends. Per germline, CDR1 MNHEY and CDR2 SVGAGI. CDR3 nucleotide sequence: TGTGCCAGCAGCCCATGGCAGGGTTTCCGGGAGACCCAGTACTTC. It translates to CASSPWQGFRETQYF.

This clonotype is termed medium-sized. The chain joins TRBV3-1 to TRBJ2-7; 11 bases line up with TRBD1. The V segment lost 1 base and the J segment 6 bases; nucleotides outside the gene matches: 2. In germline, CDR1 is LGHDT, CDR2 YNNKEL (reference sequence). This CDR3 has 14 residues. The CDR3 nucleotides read TGTGCCAGCAGCCAAGCGGACAGGGGGCCCGAGCAGTACTTC. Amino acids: CASSQADRGPEQYF.

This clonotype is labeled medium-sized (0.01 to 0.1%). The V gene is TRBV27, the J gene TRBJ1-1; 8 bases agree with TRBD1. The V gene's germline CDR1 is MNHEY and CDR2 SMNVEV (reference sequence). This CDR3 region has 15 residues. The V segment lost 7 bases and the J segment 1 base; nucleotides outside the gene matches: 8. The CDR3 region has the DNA TGTGCCAGCAAAGAGGTCGACAGGGGGAACACTGAAGCTTTCTTT. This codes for CASKEVDRGNTEAFF.

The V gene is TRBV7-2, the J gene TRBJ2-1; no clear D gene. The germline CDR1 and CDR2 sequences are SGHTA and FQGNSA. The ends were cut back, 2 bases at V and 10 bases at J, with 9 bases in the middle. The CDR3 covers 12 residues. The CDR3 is CASSLSVDEQFF. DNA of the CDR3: TGTGCCAGCAGCTTATCAGTGGACGAGCAGTTCTTC.

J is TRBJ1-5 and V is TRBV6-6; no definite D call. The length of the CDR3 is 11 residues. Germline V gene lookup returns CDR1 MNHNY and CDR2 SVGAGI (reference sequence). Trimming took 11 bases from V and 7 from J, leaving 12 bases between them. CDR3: CASGLGQPQHF. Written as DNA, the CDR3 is TGTGCCTCCGGGCTCGGACAGCCCCAGCATTTT.

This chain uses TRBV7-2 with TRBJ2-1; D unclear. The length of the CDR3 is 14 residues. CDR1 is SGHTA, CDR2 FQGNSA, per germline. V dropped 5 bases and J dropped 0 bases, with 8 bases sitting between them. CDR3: CASSPPYSYNEQFF. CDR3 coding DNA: TGTGCCAGCAGCCCCCCTTACTCCTACAATGAGCAGTTCTTC.

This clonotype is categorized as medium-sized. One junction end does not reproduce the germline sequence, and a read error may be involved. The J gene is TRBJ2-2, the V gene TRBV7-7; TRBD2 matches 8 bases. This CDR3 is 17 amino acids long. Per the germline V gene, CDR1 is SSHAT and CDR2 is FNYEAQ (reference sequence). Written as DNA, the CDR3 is TGTGCTAGCAGCCCCCGGGTCGCGGGAGGTCGCACCGGGGAGCTGTTTTTT. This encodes CASSPRVAGGRTGELFF.

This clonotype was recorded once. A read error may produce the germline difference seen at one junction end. CDR3 sequence reads: CASTLGASQNIQYF. CDR3 nucleotide sequence: TGTGCCAGCACTCTCGGGGCATCCCAAAACATTCAGTACTTC. The chain uses TRBV5-1 and TRBJ2-4; TRBD1 or TRBD2 may be the D gene (5 bases each). The length of the CDR3 is 14 residues. The germline gives CDR1 SGHRS, CDR2 YFSETQ.